The 2 T cell receptor beta chains below were found in one sample sequenced in a study of human thymus T cells. Clones were read by immunoSEQ multiplex PCR, and TCRdb kept only the in-frame ones, dropping some. Altogether around 130,000 clones are present, just under 95% being singletons, with the ten largest covering under 0.025%. Resections from corrective heart surgery supplied the thymus tissue. Sequencing was carried out using thymus tissue. The receptors originated from a boy in the first two years of life with a congenital heart defect but otherwise immunologically healthy.

This clone was detected once. This chain joins TRBV5-6 and TRBJ1-1; tentatively, D is TRBD1 (6 bases). Deletions cut 5 bases from V and 5 bases from J, with 22 bases between. Germline assignment: CDR1 SGHDT and CDR2 YYEEEE. There are 16 residues in the CDR3. The CDR3 coding sequence is TGTGCCAGCAGACAAGGGGGTCCCCTCCTTCCTACTGAAGCTTTCTTT. The encoded protein is CASRQGGPLLPTEAFF.

This chain links TRBV5-8 with TRBJ2-3, with D tentatively TRBD2 (6 bases). The germline V and J ends were trimmed by 5 bases and 2 bases, with 18 bases remaining between them. The CDR3 length is 16 residues. From germline, CDR1 is SGHTS and CDR2 YDEGEE. In nucleotides, the CDR3 is TGTGCCAGCAGTAAACTACGGCAGGGACTCACAGATACGCAGTATTTT. Its translation: CASSKLRQGLTDTQYF.